Sequencing of this T cell receptor (beta chain) was carried out in a study of cytomegalovirus exposure and HLA in healthy donors. Study overall: The same platform was used for the 90 to 150 validation repertoires as for the approximately 720 first-cohort repertoires, as reported in a later analysis.

V was trimmed by 4 bases and J by 2 bases, leaving 12 bases between them. The CDR3 loop spans 14 amino acids. The germline V gene has CDR1 MDHEN and CDR2 SYDVKM. Sequencing used immunoSEQ multiplex PCR; TCRdb keeps in-frame clones, though not all of them. The table records around 98,000 clones, around nine tenths of them present only once. In regard to this clone: What it binds is not known.

Notes on the study in general: The classifier was said to identify cytomegalovirus status with high specificity and sensitivity.

This TCR was sampled from a young woman in good health and CMV-seronegative. The V call is TRBV28, the J call TRBJ2-7; D uncertain. The material sequenced was PBMCs. This chain's CDR3 is CASSSVAPTYEQYF. The CDR3 DNA is TGTGCCAGCAGTTCCGTAGCACCCACCTACGAGCAGTACTTC. The complete variable domain, with remaining parts taken from reference TRBV28 and TRBJ2-7, reads DVKVTQSSRYLVKRTGEKVFLECVQDMDHENMFWYRQDPGLGLRLIYFSYDVKMKEKGDIPEGYSVSREKKERFSLILESASTNQTSMYLCASSSVAPTYEQYFGPGTRLTVT.